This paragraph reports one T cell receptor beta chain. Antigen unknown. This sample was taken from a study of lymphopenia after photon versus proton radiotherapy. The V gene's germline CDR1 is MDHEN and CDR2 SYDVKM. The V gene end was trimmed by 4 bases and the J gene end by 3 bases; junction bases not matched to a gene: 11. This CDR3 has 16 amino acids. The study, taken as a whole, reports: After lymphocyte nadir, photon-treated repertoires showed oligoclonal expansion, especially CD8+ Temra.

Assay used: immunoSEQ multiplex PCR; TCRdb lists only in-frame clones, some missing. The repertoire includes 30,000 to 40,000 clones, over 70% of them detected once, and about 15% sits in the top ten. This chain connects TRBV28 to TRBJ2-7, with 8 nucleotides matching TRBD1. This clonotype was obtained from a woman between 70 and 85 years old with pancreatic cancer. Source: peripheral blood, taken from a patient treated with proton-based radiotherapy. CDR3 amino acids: CASSSSHTTGDYEQYF. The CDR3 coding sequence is TGTGCCAGCAGTTCCAGCCACACGACAGGGGACTACGAGCAGTACTTC.